This entry features one T cell receptor (beta chain) sequence. Antigen: not known. The PCR employed 60 Vbeta primers together with 13 Jbeta primers. Repertoires were generated with immunoSEQ multiplex PCR, while TCRdb's copy carries only in-frame clones and drops some. The sample lists about 200,000 clones, 86% occurring once. The sample is drawn from a study of cytomegalovirus exposure and HLA in healthy donors. As for the study in general: Previous work identified roughly 120 million unique TCR beta sequences from 150 million to 200 million T cells. Points from the study as a whole: Most TCR sequences were uncommon, yet certain public TCRs appeared in many donors.

Trimming left V 6 bases short and J 4 bases short, with 7 bases between. Germline V CDR1 and CDR2: SEHNR, FQNEAQ (reference sequence). The CDR3 consists of 12 residues. This chain joins TRBV7-9 and TRBJ1-5; D may be TRBD1 (5 bases). The specimen sequenced was PBMCs. The source is a woman in her thirties in good health and CMV-seronegative. Here the CDR3 reads CASSAGNQPQHF. For the CDR3, the DNA is TGTGCCAGCAGTGCAGGGAATCAGCCCCAGCATTTT.